Listed below are T cell receptor beta chains from one sample, sequenced in a study of blood T cells in healthy people across ages. TCRdb ran MiXCR on the 5' RACE reads and lists one entry per CDR3 protein. Of about 680,000 distinct CDR3 sequences in the sample, more than 40% were seen once. The sample was blood. The receptors were gathered from a woman aged 55 to 70 in good health. The CDR3 runs from the conserved cysteine through the conserved F or W.

v_gene	j_gene	CDR3aa
TRBV15	TRBJ2-1	CATSSGRRDRDNEQFF
TRBV15	-	CATSIQSEQYF
TRBV7-2	TRBJ2-1	CASRSRVAGGNEQFF
TRBV20-1	TRBJ2-1	CSARPSGGRYEQFF
TRBV7-2	TRBJ1-4	CASSLGAKQEKLFF
TRBV7-8	TRBJ2-7	CASSLGTIGEQYF
TRBV20-1	TRBJ2-3	CSAEQDYTDTQYF
TRBV6-4	TRBJ2-1	CASSDSGLGEQFF
TRBV27	TRBJ2-3	CASRTTGSPSTNTQYF
TRBV29-1	TRBJ2-1	CSVEAVYNEQFF
TRBV7-2	TRBJ2-3	CASSQTSATDTQYF
TRBV25-1	TRBJ2-5	CASHARVGETQYF
TRBV7-9	TRBJ2-7	CASSLDIPEQYF
TRBV7-8	TRBJ1-1	CASSFSAREGQPNTEAFF
TRBV27	-	CASLRNLGPKRGYEQYF
TRBV5-6	TRBJ2-5	CASSLRWAGRETQYF